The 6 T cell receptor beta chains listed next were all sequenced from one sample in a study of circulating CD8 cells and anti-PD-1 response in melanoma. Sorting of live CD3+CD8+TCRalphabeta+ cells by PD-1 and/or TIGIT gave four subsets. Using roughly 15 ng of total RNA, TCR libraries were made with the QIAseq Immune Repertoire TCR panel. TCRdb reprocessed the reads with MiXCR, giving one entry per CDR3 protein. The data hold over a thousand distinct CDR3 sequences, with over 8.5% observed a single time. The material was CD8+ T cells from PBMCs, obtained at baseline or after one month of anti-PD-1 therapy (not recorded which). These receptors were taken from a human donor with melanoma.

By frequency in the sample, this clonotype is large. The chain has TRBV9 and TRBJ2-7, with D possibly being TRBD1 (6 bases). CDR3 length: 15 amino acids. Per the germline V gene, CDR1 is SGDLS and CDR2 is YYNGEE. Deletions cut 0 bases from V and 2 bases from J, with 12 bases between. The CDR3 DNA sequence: TGTGCCAGCAGCGTAGGGCAGGGGAAGGCCTACGAGCAGTACTTC. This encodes CASSVGQGKAYEQYF.

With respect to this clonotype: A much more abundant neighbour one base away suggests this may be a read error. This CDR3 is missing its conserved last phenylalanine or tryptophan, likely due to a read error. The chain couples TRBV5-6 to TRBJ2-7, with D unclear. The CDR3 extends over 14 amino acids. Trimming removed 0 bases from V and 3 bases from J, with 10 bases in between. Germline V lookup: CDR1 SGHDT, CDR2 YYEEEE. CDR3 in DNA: TGTGCCAGCAGCTTGGCCGTGGGAATCTACGAGCAGTACCTC. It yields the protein CASSLAVGIYEQYL.

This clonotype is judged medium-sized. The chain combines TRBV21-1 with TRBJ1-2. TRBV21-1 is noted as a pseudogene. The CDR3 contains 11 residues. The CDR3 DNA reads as TGTGCCAGCAGCAATGGCTATGGCTACACCTTC. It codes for CASSNGYGYTF.

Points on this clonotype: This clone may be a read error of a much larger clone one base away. The CDR3 bases are TGTGCCAGCAGGGGCAACTCCTACGAGCAGTACTTC. Its protein is CASRGNSYEQYF. This chain uses TRBV27 with TRBJ2-7; no clear D. CDR1 and CDR2 (germline): MNHEY, SMNVEV (reference sequence). With 6 bases removed from V and 0 bases from J, the gap between germline ends came to 6 bases. The CDR3 covers 12 residues.

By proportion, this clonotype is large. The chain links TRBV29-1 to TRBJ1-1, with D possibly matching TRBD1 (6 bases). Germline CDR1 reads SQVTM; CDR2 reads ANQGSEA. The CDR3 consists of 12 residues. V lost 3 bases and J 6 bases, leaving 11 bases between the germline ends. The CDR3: CSVDAGAAEAFF. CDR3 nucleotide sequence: TGCAGCGTTGATGCAGGGGCCGCTGAAGCTTTCTTT. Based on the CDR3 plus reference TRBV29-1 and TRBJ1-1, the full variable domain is SAVISQKPSRDICQRGTSLTIQCQVDSQVTMMFWYRQQPGQSLTLIATANQGSEATYESGFVIDKFPISRPNLTFSTLTVSNMSPEDSSIYLCSVDAGAAEAFFGQGTRLTVV.

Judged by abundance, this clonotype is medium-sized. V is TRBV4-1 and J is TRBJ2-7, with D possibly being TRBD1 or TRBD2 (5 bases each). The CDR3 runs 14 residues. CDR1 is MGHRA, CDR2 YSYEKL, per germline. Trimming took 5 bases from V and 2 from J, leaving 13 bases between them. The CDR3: CASSIGTATYEQYF. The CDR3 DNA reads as TGCGCCAGCAGCATCGGGACGGCAACCTACGAGCAGTACTTC.